Below, 6 T cell receptor beta chains from the same sample are listed, as sequenced in a study of T cells in Graves' hyperthyroidism and ophthalmopathy. Amplified regions were TCR beta CDR3 sequences from RNA transcripts. The primer set for the first-round RT-PCR of the TCR CDR3 was HTBI. One entry per CDR3 protein results from TCRdb running MiXCR on the multiplex PCR reads. The data contain almost 500,000 distinct CDR3 sequences, about 20% of them singletons. Sequenced sample: blood. All receptors derive from a woman aged 65 to 85 with Graves' ophthalmopathy.

This clonotype has a count of ten or more. V and J are TRBV30 and TRBJ1-1, with a tentative D call TRBD1 (6 bases). Germline lookup yields CDR1 GTSNPN and CDR2 SVGIG (reference sequence). The CDR3 has 11 amino acids. V was cut by 4 bases and J by 9 bases, with 12 bases left in between. CDR3 residues: CAWTAGTKAFF. For the CDR3, the DNA is TGTGCCTGGACAGCTGGGACAAAAGCTTTCTTT.

This clonotype was observed a handful of times. This sequence joins TRBV9 and TRBJ1-1; D unresolved. The CDR3 covers 15 residues. CDR1 and CDR2 (germline): SGDLS, YYNGEE. With 0 bases removed from V and 2 bases from J, the gap between germline ends came to 11 bases. CDR3 sequence: CASSVEDGSNTEAFF. The CDR3 DNA reads as TGTGCCAGCAGCGTAGAGGACGGCTCAAACACTGAAGCTTTCTTT.

This clonotype was counted ten times or more. This chain joins TRBV12-3 or TRBV12-4 and TRBJ2-7, with TRBD2 as a possible D gene (7 bases). The CDR3 contains 14 residues. V dropped 7 bases and J dropped 4 bases, with 17 bases sitting between them. CDR3 in amino acids: CASTKGGGIYEQYF. CDR3 in DNA: TGTGCCAGCACGAAGGGGGGAGGGATTTACGAGCAGTACTTC.

This rearrangement joins TRBV28 to TRBJ2-3, with D perhaps TRBD1 (5 bases). The CDR3 consists of 14 residues. The V gene lost 5 bases and the J gene lost 2 bases, with 11 bases spanning the gap. The germline V gene encodes CDR1 MDHEN and CDR2 SYDVKM. The CDR3 spells CASSPARVTDTQYF. DNA of the CDR3: TGTGCCAGCAGTCCCGCCAGGGTCACAGATACGCAGTATTTT. Full variable domain (missing parts from reference TRBV28 and TRBJ2-3): DVKVTQSSRYLVKRTGEKVFLECVQDMDHENMFWYRQDPGLGLRLIYFSYDVKMKEKGDIPEGYSVSREKKERFSLILESASTNQTSMYLCASSPARVTDTQYFGPGTRLTVL.

This chain joins TRBV6-1 and TRBJ2-7; D tentatively fits TRBD1 or TRBD2 (5 bases each). Trimming cost V 4 bases and J 8 bases, with 12 bases left between them. The CDR3 length is 12 residues. Looked up from germline, CDR1 is MNHNS and CDR2 is SASEGT. The CDR3 DNA is TGTGCCAGCAGTGGTCGACAGACTAAGCAGTACTTC. Its protein product is CASSGRQTKQYF.

The V gene is TRBV15, the J gene TRBJ1-1; D might be TRBD1 (5 bases). Germline CDR1 LNHNV, CDR2 YYDKDF (reference sequence). The CDR3 consists of 15 residues. Trimming pared 0 bases from V and 8 bases from J, leaving 16 bases between. CDR3 region: CATSREATGVAEAFF. The CDR3 region has the DNA TGTGCCACCAGCAGAGAAGCAACGGGGGTCGCGGAAGCTTTCTTT.